This TCR beta chain originates from a study of blood T cell repertoires in COVID-19. Only in-frame clones appear in the TCRdb table, and some are missing; sequencing was by immunoSEQ multiplex PCR. Of tens of thousands of clones detected, roughly 70% appear once; the ten largest clones hold 2% to 3%. V was clipped by 4 bases and J by 8 bases; unmatched bases: 17. There are 18 residues in the CDR3. The germline V gene encodes CDR1 MDHEN and CDR2 SYDVKM. The TCR comes from a human donor with acute or convalescent COVID-19. The donor label of this sample is uncertain. The sample comprised peripheral blood. J is TRBJ1-4 and V is TRBV28, with TRBD1 identical over 9 bases. CDR3 sequence (DNA): TGTGCCAGCAGTTCGATACCTGGGACAGGGATCCGGTGGGAAAAACTGTTTTTT. Residues: CASSSIPGTGIRWEKLFF.